These 19 T cell receptor beta chains were sequenced from one sample in a study of glioma-infiltrating T cells. The iRepertoire nested amplicon-rescue multiplex PCR amplified TCR alpha and beta CDR3s from RNA. TCRdb called the multiplex PCR reads again in MiXCR, with one record for every CDR3 protein. This sample yields a few hundred thousand distinct CDR3 sequences, of which about two fifths are seen a single time; around 12% belongs to the top ten. The sequencing input was glioma tissue, nonneoplastic brain tissue, or PBMCs (not recorded which). Every receptor here comes from a human donor with low-grade glioma or glioblastoma, undergoing nonglioma brain surgery, or in good health (not recorded which).

This clonotype has ten or more counts. CDR3 loop: CSARDWGQSVYEQYF. As DNA, the CDR3 is TGCAGTGCTAGAGATTGGGGACAGTCCGTCTACGAGCAGTACTTC. The chain carries TRBV20-1 and TRBJ2-7, with 7 positions matching TRBD1. Per the germline V gene, CDR1 is DFQATT and CDR2 is SNEGSKA (reference sequence). V trimming: 0 bases; J trimming: 3 bases; junction bases outside the gene matches: 8. The CDR3 is 15 residues long.

A remark on this clonotype: A much larger clonotype is one base distant, so this may be a read error. The CDR3 sequence is CASSSSDTLTEAFF. CDR3 nucleotides: TGTGCCAGCAGCTCCTCGGACACCTTGACTGAAGCTTTCTTT. The J gene is TRBJ1-1, the V gene TRBV7-2, with D possibly matching TRBD1 (5 bases). The CDR3 sequence is 14 residues long. V dropped 4 bases and J dropped 5 bases, with 14 bases sitting between them. Germline CDR1 reads SGHTA; CDR2 reads FQGNSA.

The chain employs TRBV7-6 and TRBJ2-7; the match to TRBD1 covers 7 bases. V gave up 5 bases and J gave up 2 bases; unmatched junction bases: 9. Germline loops: CDR1 SGHVS, CDR2 FNYEAQ. The CDR3 is made up of 15 amino acids. As DNA, the CDR3 is TGTGCCAGCAGCCCTCAACAGGGGTTGACCTACGAGCAGTACTTC. This sequence encodes CASSPQQGLTYEQYF.

This clonotype showed up many times. This rearrangement joins TRBV27 to TRBJ2-7, with 12 bases fitting TRBD2. The V gene's germline CDR1 is MNHEY and CDR2 SMNVEV (reference sequence). The CDR3 runs 16 residues. The J segment lost 7 bases and the V segment lost 1 base, leaving 8 bases of the junction unmatched. Here the CDR3 reads CASSLLRTSGALEQYF. CDR3 DNA: TGTGCCAGCAGTTTATTACGGACTAGCGGGGCGCTGGAGCAGTACTTC.

The chain employs TRBV12-3 or TRBV12-4 and TRBJ2-2; the match to TRBD2 covers 10 bases. CDR3 length: 16 amino acids. The ends lost 6 bases at V and 3 bases at J; junction bases unmatched: 7. CDR3 amino acids: CASRPSGSGDTGELFF. The CDR3 DNA reads as TGTGCCAGCAGACCTAGCGGGAGCGGGGACACCGGGGAGCTGTTTTTT.

A remark on this clonotype: One end of the junction fails to match germline, which may point to a read error. This rearrangement joins TRBV2 to TRBJ2-3; TRBD2 is a possible D gene (6 bases). CDR1 is SNHLY, CDR2 FYNNEI, per germline. The CDR3 spans 16 residues. The CDR3 sequence: CVSSFSGPGGVDTQYF. CDR3 nucleotide sequence: TGTGTCAGCAGTTTCAGCGGGCCTGGCGGAGTGGATACGCAGTATTTT.

Turning to this clonotype: The final CDR3 position lacks the conserved phenylalanine or tryptophan, pointing to a likely read error. The chain is built from TRBV5-4 and TRBJ2-7; D is unresolved. Germline-derived CDR1 and CDR2 are SGHNT and YYREEE (reference sequence). The V gene lost 0 bases and the J gene lost 3 bases, with 4 bases spanning the gap. The CDR3 has 12 amino acids. The CDR3 DNA follows: TGTGCCAGCAGCTTGGGTGGCTACGAGCAGTACCTC. This translates into CASSLGGYEQYL.

This sequence joins TRBV4-1 and TRBJ2-1; the match to TRBD2 covers 7 bases. The CDR3 sequence is 15 residues long. V was clipped by 3 bases and J by 3 bases; unmatched bases: 5. Germline lookup yields CDR1 MGHRA and CDR2 YSYEKL. In DNA form, the CDR3 reads TGCGCCAGCAGCCAGGAAGGACTAGGCTACAATGAGCAGTTCTTC. It codes for CASSQEGLGYNEQFF.

This sequence joins TRBV7-9 and TRBJ1-1; D is undetermined. Germline V gene lookup returns CDR1 SEHNR and CDR2 FQNEAQ (reference sequence). This CDR3 comprises 13 residues. The germline V and J ends were trimmed by 5 bases and 4 bases, with 11 bases remaining between them. CDR3 DNA sequence: TGTGCCAGCAGCGAGGTCGGTGGCACTGAAGCTTTCTTT. It is translated as CASSEVGGTEAFF.

This clonotype has only a few counts. The gene calls are TRBV20-1 and TRBJ2-3; D is ambiguous. The CDR3 spans 14 residues. CDR1 is DFQATT, CDR2 SNEGSKA, per germline (reference sequence). The germline V and J ends were trimmed by 5 bases and 6 bases, with 18 bases remaining between them. The DNA of the CDR3 is TGCAGTGCTGGACGAGGCGCCCGGTCGGATACGCAGTATTTT. This encodes CSAGRGARSDTQYF.

The table lists this clonotype with a count of one. A read error is possible here, since a much larger clone lies one base away. The chain is built from TRBV28 and TRBJ2-7; D is unclear. The CDR3 runs 12 residues. Germline CDR1 is MDHEN and CDR2 is SYDVKM. In DNA, the CDR3 is TGTGCCAGCAGTTTGGTTAACTACGGGCAGTACTTC. This codes for CASSLVNYGQYF.

The rearrangement joins TRBV7-9 to TRBJ2-1; D gene uncertain. CDR1 SEHNR and CDR2 FQNEAQ come from the germline V gene (reference sequence). This CDR3 is 14 amino acids long. Trimming removed 2 bases at V and 9 bases at J, with 14 bases between. The CDR3 sequence: CASSLSVVQSEQFF. CDR3 DNA: TGTGCCAGCAGCTTATCAGTCGTGCAGTCTGAGCAGTTCTTC.

This clonotype has only a few counts. CDR3 residues: CSAPDRATHGELFF. The CDR3 DNA sequence: TGCAGTGCCCCGGACAGGGCCACACACGGGGAGCTGTTTTTT. The J gene is TRBJ2-2, the V gene TRBV20-1; 8 bases align to TRBD1. This CDR3 has 14 amino acids. Trimming took 6 bases from V and 7 from J; bases not matched to a gene: 10. CDR1 is DFQATT and CDR2 is SNEGSKA in the germline V gene (reference sequence).

The CDR3 DNA sequence: TGTGCCAGTAGTATAGCCTGGAGCTCCTACAATGAGCAGTTCTTC. It codes for CASSIAWSSYNEQFF. The V gene is TRBV19, the J gene TRBJ2-1; D is unclear. CDR3 size: 15 residues. Per the germline V gene, CDR1 is LNHDA and CDR2 is SQIVND (reference sequence). V lost 1 base and J lost 0, with 7 bases in between.

This clonotype has only one observation. The chain links TRBV4-1 to TRBJ1-2; D possibly corresponds to TRBD1 (5 bases). Trimming shortened V by 2 bases and J by 3 bases, and 19 bases separated the two germline ends. The CDR3 runs to 17 residues. Germline lookup yields CDR1 MGHRA and CDR2 YSYEKL. The CDR3 DNA follows: TGCGCCAGCAGCCAAACTACGAAGCGGGGACTCGACTATGGCTACACCTTC. Its protein product is CASSQTTKRGLDYGYTF.

About this clonotype itself: At one boundary the junction diverges from the germline segment, which might be a read error. The V and J genes are TRBV11-1 and TRBJ2-3; 13 nucleotides line up with TRBD2. This CDR3 is 18 amino acids long. Germline V lookup: CDR1 SGHAT, CDR2 FQDESV (reference sequence). The CDR3 DNA reads as TGTGCCGGCAGCATGGGACTAGCGGGACTCACTAGCACAGATACGCAGTATTTT. It codes for CAGSMGLAGLTSTDTQYF.

This clonotype has a count of ten or more. J is TRBJ2-3 and V is TRBV6-2 or TRBV6-3; 9 bases match TRBD2. Germline V gene data show CDR1 as MNHEY and CDR2 as SVGEGT. This CDR3 comprises 14 residues. V gave up 5 bases and J gave up 6 bases; unmatched junction bases: 6. The CDR3 nucleotides read TGTGCCAGCAGTACCCAGCGGGAGGCCGATACGCAGTATTTT. This codes for CASSTQREADTQYF.

The gene calls are TRBV19 and TRBJ2-1, with 11 bases identical to TRBD2. The length of the CDR3 is 14 residues. With V trimmed by 9 bases and J by 9 bases, 10 bases remained unmatched. Germline V CDR1 and CDR2: LNHDA, SQIVND (reference sequence). CDR3 nucleotides: TGTGCCAGCACCCCTAGACTAGCGGGAAGTGAGCAGTTCTTC. Residues: CASTPRLAGSEQFF.

Concerning this clonotype itself: One junction end does not reproduce the germline sequence, and a read error may be involved. The chain carries TRBV6-2 or TRBV6-3 and TRBJ1-1, with 7 bases aligning to TRBD1. This CDR3 spans 17 amino acids. Germline V CDR1 and CDR2: MNHEY, SVGEGT. This CDR3 reads CASSTDRAGEMKTEAFF. In DNA, the CDR3 is TGTGCCAGCAGTACCGACAGGGCTGGGGAAATGAAGACTGAAGCTTTCTTT.